A selection of T cell receptor beta chains follows, all from one sample in a study of CD8 T cells in ankylosing spondylitis. TCRdb used MiXCR to reprocess the 5' RACE reads, holding one entry per CDR3 protein. The sample shows 230,000 or so distinct CDR3 sequences, 20% to 30% of them seen only once. The sequencing sample was made of blood, either unsorted or a sorted T cell fraction (not recorded which). The receptors shown here come from a male donor with ankylosing spondylitis or in good health (not recorded which). Both conserved end residues are part of each CDR3. D genes are given only for firm matches. Not every row has a clone size; where given, it reads once, few, many or a size class.

cdr3_nt,cdr3_aa,cdr3_length,d_call,clone_size,v_call,j_call
TGTGCCAGCAGCCCCTCTGAGGGGTTGTCCTACAATGAGCAGTTCTTC,CASSPSEGLSYNEQFF,16,.,few,TRBV12-3/TRBV12-4,TRBJ2-1
TGTGCCAGCAGTGTGATGCAGGGGGGTGAGACCCAGTACTTC,CASSVMQGGETQYF,14,.,.,TRBV2,TRBJ2-5
TGTGCCATCAGTGAGTCGGGGGTTCTTAATTCACCCCTCCACTTT,CAISESGVLNSPLHF,15,.,.,TRBV10-3,TRBJ1-6
TGCAGTGCCCTACTAGAGACCAAGTACTTC,CSALLETKYF,10,.,.,TRBV20-1,TRBJ2-5
TGTGCCACCAGCAGAGGGCGCGCTGGAGGGACAGGGTACACCGGGGAGCTGTTTTTT,CATSRGRAGGTGYTGELFF,19,TRBD1,.,TRBV15,TRBJ2-2
TGCAGTGCTAGAGATGGGTTTAATGAAAAACTGTTTTTT,CSARDGFNEKLFF,13,.,.,TRBV20-1,TRBJ1-4
TGCAGTGCTCGAAACAGGGTGAACACTGAAGCTTTCTTT,CSARNRVNTEAFF,13,.,many,TRBV20-1,TRBJ1-1
TGCGCCAGCAGGAGAGGAGGGGACCAAGAGACCCAGTACTTC,CASRRGGDQETQYF,14,.,few,TRBV5-1,TRBJ2-5
TGCAGTGCTCCCGCGACGGGGACGGATTTCTACGGGGAGCTGTTTTTT,CSAPATGTDFYGELFF,16,.,few,TRBV20-1,TRBJ2-2
TGCAGTGCTAGTCGTGGCGGCTCGCTGGGCGACGAGCAGTACTTC,CSASRGGSLGDEQYF,15,.,few,TRBV20-1,TRBJ2-7
TGTGCCAGCACCACGGCGAGGGCTGAGCAGTTCTTC,CASTTARAEQFF,12,.,many,TRBV12-3/TRBV12-4,TRBJ2-1
TGTGCCAGCTCACTCAATTACCGGGACACTGAAGCTTTCTTT,CASSLNYRDTEAFF,14,.,few,TRBV18,TRBJ1-1
TGTGCCAGCAGACCCGGGGGGTCGAGCTCCTACGAGCAGTACTTC,CASRPGGSSSYEQYF,15,TRBD2,.,TRBV11-2,TRBJ2-7
TGTGCCACCTCCAAATCCTACCCCCAAGAGACCCAGTACTTC,CATSKSYPQETQYF,14,.,many,TRBV12-3/TRBV12-4,TRBJ2-5
TGCAGTGCTTTGGGCAGCTCCTACGAGCAGTACTTC,CSALGSSYEQYF,12,.,.,TRBV20-1,TRBJ2-7
TGTGCCAGCAGCCGGGCCGATCGAAATCAGCCCCAGCATTTT,CASSRADRNQPQHF,14,.,.,TRBV2,TRBJ1-5
TGCAGCGTTGAGAGGTTGGGGGCTAGCGGGGGAAACACAGATACGCAGTATTTT,CSVERLGASGGNTDTQYF,18,TRBD2,few,TRBV29-1,TRBJ2-3
TGCAGTGCTAGAGGTGACGGGGACAGGGCATACGAGCAGTACTTC,CSARGDGDRAYEQYF,15,TRBD1,.,TRBV20-1,TRBJ2-7
TGCGCCAGCAGCCTCACCGGGACATTGAACACTGAAGCTTTCTTT,CASSLTGTLNTEAFF,15,.,many,TRBV4-1,TRBJ1-1
TGTGCCAGCAGCCGCGGATGGGGGACGGACACCGGGGAGCTGTTTTTT,CASSRGWGTDTGELFF,16,.,many,TRBV6-1,TRBJ2-2
TGTGCCAGCAGCACCCAGGGGGCCTCAAAAAACATTCAGTACTTC,CASSTQGASKNIQYF,15,TRBD1,once,TRBV7-9,TRBJ2-4
TGTGCCAGCAGCTTAGCTAGGCTTACTAGCGGGGTCGGAGATACGCAGTATTTT,CASSLARLTSGVGDTQYF,18,TRBD2,many,TRBV11-1,TRBJ2-3
TGCAGTGCCTCAGGGTCTGGCAATCAGCCCCAGCATTTT,CSASGSGNQPQHF,13,.,few,TRBV20-1,TRBJ1-5
TGCAGTGCGGCGGGGGGACCCGACGAAGAGACCCAGTACTTC,CSAAGGPDEETQYF,14,TRBD2,.,TRBV20-1,TRBJ2-5
TGTGCCACCAGTGATACCTCCCCCCCCGGGGGGGGGGCAACAGATACGCAGTATTTT,CATSDTSPPGGGATDTQYF,19,TRBD2,many,TRBV24-1,TRBJ2-3
TGTGCCATAGGGACGGGAAACTATGGCTACACCTTC,CAIGTGNYGYTF,12,.,few,TRBV10-3,TRBJ1-2
TGTGCCAGCAGGCTAAACTCTGGGGCCAACGTCCTGACTTTC,CASRLNSGANVLTF,14,.,few,TRBV7-2,TRBJ2-6
TGCAGTGCTTCTCCGCGAGTGGGGCACGAAAAACTGTTTTTT,CSASPRVGHEKLFF,14,.,many,TRBV20-1,TRBJ1-4
TGCAGTGCCGGGACAGGGAAAAACATTCAGTACTTC,CSAGTGKNIQYF,12,TRBD1,.,TRBV20-1,TRBJ2-4
TGTGCCATCAGGGAGGGGGGCCAAATTGGTGAGCAGTTCTTC,CAIREGGQIGEQFF,14,.,many,TRBV10-3,TRBJ2-1
TGCAGCGTGGCGAGACCCAAGGACGATGGCTACACCTTC,CSVARPKDDGYTF,13,.,many,TRBV29-1,TRBJ1-2
TGTGCCACCAGTGATCTCAGTTCTGGGGAGCTGTTTTTT,CATSDLSSGELFF,13,.,few,TRBV24-1,TRBJ2-2
TGTGCCAGCAGCACGGGGTTCAAAGAGACCCAGTACTTC,CASSTGFKETQYF,13,.,few,TRBV7-2,TRBJ2-5
TGCAGTGCTAACTCCGGACAGGGTCGCCACGAGCAGTACTTC,CSANSGQGRHEQYF,14,TRBD1,few,TRBV20-1,TRBJ2-7
TGTGCCACCAGCAGAGATTATCAGCCCCAGCATTTT,CATSRDYQPQHF,12,.,few,TRBV15,TRBJ1-5
TGCAGCGTTGAAGGGACGCTCTCCGGACCTATGGTCTTCTACAATGAGCAGTTCTTC,CSVEGTLSGPMVFYNEQFF,19,.,.,TRBV29-1,TRBJ2-1
TGCAGCGGCGGCGCCGGGACGAGGAACACTGAAGCTTTCTTT,CSGGAGTRNTEAFF,14,.,many,TRBV29-1,TRBJ1-1
TGTGCCTGGAGTGTATTCTGGGGACGGAAAATGAACACTGAAGCTTTCTTT,CAWSVFWGRKMNTEAFF,17,.,many,TRBV30,TRBJ1-1
TGCAGTGCCCCAAGGGCCGGGGTGTTGGGTCTTCAGTTCTTC,CSAPRAGVLGLQFF,14,.,many,TRBV20-1,TRBJ2-1
TGTGCCAGCAGCCATCGCTCCTACTTGGCGGGGGGCGGGAATGAGCAGTTCTTC,CASSHRSYLAGGGNEQFF,18,TRBD2,many,TRBV4-2,TRBJ2-1
TGCAGTGCTGGACGACAGGGGTTCATCGATACGCAGTATTTT,CSAGRQGFIDTQYF,14,TRBD1,few,TRBV20-1,TRBJ2-3
TGTGCCAGCAGCTTACCGACTAGCGTCGAGACCCAGTACTTC,CASSLPTSVETQYF,14,TRBD2,.,TRBV7-2,TRBJ2-5
TGCAGTGCCCAAACACCCGGGACACCTTACGAGCAGTACTTC,CSAQTPGTPYEQYF,14,.,few,TRBV20-1,TRBJ2-7
TGTGCCATCACCCTGGACTCCTCAAGGGGCACAGATACGCAGTATTTT,CAITLDSSRGTDTQYF,16,.,.,TRBV10-3,TRBJ2-3
TGTGCCAGCAGCCCCCTCAGGGGCCATCAGCCCCAGCATTTT,CASSPLRGHQPQHF,14,.,many,TRBV7-8,TRBJ1-5